The 10 T cell receptor beta chains presented below share a single source sample, sequenced in a study of T-cell memory formation after mild COVID-19. TCRdb re-analysed the 5' RACE reads in MiXCR, keeping a single row per CDR3 protein. The table has just over 350,000 distinct CDR3 sequences, around an eighth seen once. Sequenced: PBMCs or a T cell subset sorted from them (not recorded which). The source of these receptors is a man aged 18 to 35 who had mild COVID-19 (a few samples of this study predate the infection). Cell type and time point are not known.

This sequence joins TRBV10-3 and TRBJ2-3, with D tentatively TRBD2 (6 bases). Per the germline V gene, CDR1 is ENHRY and CDR2 is SYGVKD. V was clipped by 6 bases and J by 0 bases, with 10 bases between them. This CDR3 has 14 amino acids. CDR3 residues: CAIRRDLSTDTQYF. The CDR3 nucleotides are TGTGCCATCAGGAGGGACTTAAGCACAGATACGCAGTATTTT.

In its sample, this clonotype was seen a few times. V usage is TRBV29-1 and J usage is TRBJ2-3; D ambiguous. Germline V gene lookup returns CDR1 SQVTM and CDR2 ANQGSEA. Trimming shortened V by 4 bases and J by 0 bases, and 11 bases separated the two germline ends. This CDR3 spans 14 amino acids. CDR3 sequence (DNA): TGCAGCGTTGGGGTCAGCGTAAGCACAGATACGCAGTATTTT. Protein: CSVGVSVSTDTQYF.

Many counts were recorded for this clonotype. The J gene is TRBJ2-1, the V gene TRBV4-1; D uncertain. The V end lost 4 bases, the J end lost 5 bases, and 15 bases lay between the germline ends. Germline CDR1 MGHRA, CDR2 YSYEKL. The CDR3 covers 15 residues. CDR3 loop: CASSPQPWADNEQFF. The CDR3 nucleotides read TGCGCCAGCAGCCCCCAACCCTGGGCTGACAATGAGCAGTTCTTC.

This sequence joins TRBV7-7 and TRBJ2-7, with D maybe TRBD1 (6 bases). Germline CDR1 and CDR2: SSHAT and FNYEAQ (reference sequence). V lost 8 bases, J lost 0 bases, and 17 bases lay in between. This CDR3 contains 15 residues. The CDR3 coding sequence is TGTGCCAGCGAACCTGAGAGGGGACACTCCTACGAGCAGTACTTC. Its protein is CASEPERGHSYEQYF.

The chain employs TRBV5-1 and TRBJ2-5; 9 nucleotides line up with TRBD1. Germline V gives CDR1 SGHRS, CDR2 YFSETQ. After removal of 4 bases from V and 4 bases from J, the junction contained 5 bases not matched to a gene. The CDR3 loop spans 14 amino acids. The CDR3 reads CASSAGTGLETQYF. The CDR3 coding sequence is TGCGCCAGCAGCGCGGGGACAGGGTTAGAGACCCAGTACTTC.

Many counts were recorded for this clonotype. The chain has TRBV5-1 and TRBJ2-5, with 7 positions matching TRBD1. Losses at the gene ends were 0 bases for V and 4 bases for J; bases not matched to a gene: 6. There are 15 residues in the CDR3. Germline CDR1 and CDR2: SGHRS and YFSETQ. DNA of the CDR3: TGCGCCAGCAGCTTGGCTAGGACAGGATCAGAGACCCAGTACTTC. This sequence encodes CASSLARTGSETQYF.

This clonotype was recorded at least ten times. The chain combines TRBV7-2 with TRBJ2-3; 7 bases line up with TRBD2. Trimming at V came to 1 base and at J to 2 bases, leaving 3 bases not matched to a gene. The CDR3 covers 15 residues. CDR1 is SGHTA, CDR2 FQGNSA, per germline. CDR3 sequence (DNA): TGTGCCAGCAGCTTAGTCGGGGGGATCACAGATACGCAGTATTTT. It codes for CASSLVGGITDTQYF.

The chain has TRBV4-3 and TRBJ1-6, with D hard to call. V was shortened by 11 bases and J by 13 bases, with 15 bases between the two germline ends. Looked up from germline, CDR1 is LGHNA and CDR2 is YSLEER. CDR3 length equals 11 residues. This chain's CDR3 is CAPGAPAPLHF. As DNA, the CDR3 is TGCGCCCCCGGAGCTCCGGCCCCCCTCCACTTT.

This chain uses TRBV29-1 with TRBJ2-3, with no clear D. Germline V gene data show CDR1 as SQVTM and CDR2 as ANQGSEA. This CDR3 has 14 amino acids. Trimming left V 1 base short and J 5 bases short, with 13 bases between. CDR3 in amino acids: CSVEGVGRRDTQYF. CDR3 nucleotide sequence: TGCAGCGTTGAAGGGGTCGGGCGAAGAGATACGCAGTATTTT.

This clonotype was seen only a few times. The gene calls are TRBV4-1 and TRBJ2-7, with TRBD2 matching 8 bases. The junction had 5 bases not matched to a gene; V was cut back by 8 bases and J by 2 bases. From germline, CDR1 is MGHRA and CDR2 YSYEKL. CDR3 size: 13 residues. CDR3 amino acids: CASAGGGAYEQYF. The DNA of the CDR3 is TGCGCCAGCGCGGGAGGAGGGGCCTACGAGCAGTACTTC.